This record covers a single T cell receptor (beta chain). This sample was included in a study of tumor-infiltrating lymphocytes in primary liver carcinoma. Overall study context: Patients included men and women of 30 to 69 years. Lesions, classed as T1-T3 N0M0, spanned roughly 4.2 to 10 cm across.

Unsorted bulk tissue, about 19-32 mg of it, served as the source for co-extraction of RNA and DNA. TCR beta cDNA was reverse-transcribed from about 0.45 ug of total RNA. The reaction used a constant-region primer and ProtoScript II reverse transcriptase. Modified slightly, ARM-PCR produced TCR beta libraries over three nested multiplex PCR rounds. Via MiXCR, TCRdb re-called the multiplex PCR reads, giving one row per CDR3 protein. The sample contains tens of thousands of distinct CDR3 sequences, roughly 70% of which appear only once. The sequence was obtained from a man in his forties or fifties with primary liver carcinoma and hepatitis B virus infection. The sequencing sample was made of liver tumor tissue from sampling region 1. Subset specified: tumor region T1, superior pole.

CDR3 amino acids: CASSQQPSQRSYEQYF. The CDR3 nucleotides read TGTGCCAGCAGCCAGCAGCCTAGTCAGAGGTCCTACGAGCAGTACTTC. The V and J genes are TRBV13 and TRBJ2-7; no definite D call. Germline lookup yields CDR1 PRHDT and CDR2 FYEKMQ (reference sequence). This CDR3 is built from 16 residues. The V end was cut by 5 bases, the J end by 1 base, with 18 bases between.